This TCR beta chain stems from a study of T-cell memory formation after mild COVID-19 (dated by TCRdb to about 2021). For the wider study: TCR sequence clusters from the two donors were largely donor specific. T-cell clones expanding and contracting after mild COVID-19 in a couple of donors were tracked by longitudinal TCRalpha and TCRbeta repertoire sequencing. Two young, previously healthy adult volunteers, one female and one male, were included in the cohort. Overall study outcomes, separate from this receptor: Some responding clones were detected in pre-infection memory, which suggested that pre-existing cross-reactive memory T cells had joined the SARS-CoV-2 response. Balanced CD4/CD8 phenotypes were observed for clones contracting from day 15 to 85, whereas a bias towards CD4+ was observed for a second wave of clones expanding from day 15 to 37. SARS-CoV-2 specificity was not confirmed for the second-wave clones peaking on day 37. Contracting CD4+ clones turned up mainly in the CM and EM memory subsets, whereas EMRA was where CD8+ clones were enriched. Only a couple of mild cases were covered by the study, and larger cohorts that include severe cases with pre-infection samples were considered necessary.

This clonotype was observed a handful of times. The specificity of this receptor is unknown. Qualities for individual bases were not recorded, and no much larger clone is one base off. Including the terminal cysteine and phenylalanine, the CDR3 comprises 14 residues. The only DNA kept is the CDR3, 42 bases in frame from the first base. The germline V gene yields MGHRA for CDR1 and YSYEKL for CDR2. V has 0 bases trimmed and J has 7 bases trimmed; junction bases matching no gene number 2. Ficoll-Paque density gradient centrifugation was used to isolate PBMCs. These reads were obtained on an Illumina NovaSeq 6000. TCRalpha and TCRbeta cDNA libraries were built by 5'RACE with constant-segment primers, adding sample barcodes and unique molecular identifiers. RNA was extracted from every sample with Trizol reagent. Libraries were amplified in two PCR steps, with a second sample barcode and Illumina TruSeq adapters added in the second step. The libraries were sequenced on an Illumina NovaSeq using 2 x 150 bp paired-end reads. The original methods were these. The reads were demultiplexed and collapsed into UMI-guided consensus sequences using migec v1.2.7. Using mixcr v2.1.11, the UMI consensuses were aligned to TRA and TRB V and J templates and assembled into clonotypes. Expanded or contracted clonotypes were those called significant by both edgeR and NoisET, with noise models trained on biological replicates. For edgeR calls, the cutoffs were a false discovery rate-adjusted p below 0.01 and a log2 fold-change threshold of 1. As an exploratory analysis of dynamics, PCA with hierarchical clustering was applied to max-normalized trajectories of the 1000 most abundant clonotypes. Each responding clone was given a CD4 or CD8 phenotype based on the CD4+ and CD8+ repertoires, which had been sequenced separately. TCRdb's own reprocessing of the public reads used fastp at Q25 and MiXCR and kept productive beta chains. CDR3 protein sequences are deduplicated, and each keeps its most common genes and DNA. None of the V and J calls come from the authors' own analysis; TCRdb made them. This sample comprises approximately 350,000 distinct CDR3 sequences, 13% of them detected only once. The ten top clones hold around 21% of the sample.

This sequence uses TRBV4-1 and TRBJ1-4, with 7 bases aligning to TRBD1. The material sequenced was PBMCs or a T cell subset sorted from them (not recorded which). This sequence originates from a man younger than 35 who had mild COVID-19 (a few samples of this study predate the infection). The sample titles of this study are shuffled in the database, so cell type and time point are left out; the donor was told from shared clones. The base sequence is TGCGCCAGCAGCCAAGACAGGGGGGTTGAAAAACTGTTTTTT. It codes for CASSQDRGVEKLFF.